Sequencing of this TCR beta chain was carried out in a study of vaccination effects on CD4 cells after COVID-19. With regard to this clone: The antigen remains unidentified. At one of its ends the junction is not consistent with the germline gene, which may arise from a read error.

The CDR3 extends over 13 amino acids. CDR1 is MNHEY and CDR2 is SVGAGI in the germline V gene. Here immunoSEQ multiplex PCR was the method, and the copy in TCRdb shows in-frame clones only, minus some. The table has more than 20,000 clones, approximately 81% seen once. Peptide-pool stimulation followed by sequencing identified expanded antigen-specific CD4+ clonotypes in the ViraFEST assay. Having been cultured for approximately ten days, the cells underwent CD4+ T cell isolation. Vaccinated recipients, who were negative for nucleocapsid antibodies, had no history of SARS-CoV-2 infection. PBMC cultures contained some 2.1 million cells per well, 9.5 to 10 IU/ml IL-2 and about 9.7 ug/ml peptides. Half-medium exchanges with IL-2 medium took place on days 3 and 7.

The receptor was derived from a human donor who received a COVID-19 vaccine. The chain recombines TRBV6-5 with TRBJ1-1; D is unresolved. Material: CD4+ T cells from PBMCs cultured with HCoV-NL63 spike peptides, obtained before COVID-19 vaccination. The DNA of the CDR3 is TGTGCCAGCAGGGCACTCTCTAACAGTGAAGCTTTCTTT. Translated, it gives CASRALSNSEAFF.